These 16 T cell receptor beta chains were sequenced from one sample in a study of Graves' ophthalmopathy and Graves' hyperthyroidism. Amplification of the TCR beta CDR3 regions used RNA transcripts (as template). Second-round multiplex PCR came after a first-round RT-PCR that employed HTBI primers. TCRdb re-analysed the multiplex PCR reads in MiXCR, keeping a single row per CDR3 protein. The table lists around 670,000 distinct CDR3 sequences, approximately 40% of them singletons, with 40% to 55% in the top ten. Specimen: peripheral blood. The receptors here all came from an adult man with Graves' ophthalmopathy.

The rearrangement joins TRBV30 to TRBJ1-2; no firm D call. CDR3 size: 13 residues. Germline CDR1 and CDR2: GTSNPN and SVGIG (reference sequence). V was clipped by 2 bases and J by 6 bases, with 13 bases between them. The CDR3, as DNA: TGTGCCTGGAGTTCGGACCCTCGGCATGGCTACACCTTC. Protein: CAWSSDPRHGYTF.

This clonotype has ten or more counts. The chain uses TRBV5-1 and TRBJ2-2; TRBD1 aligns across 7 bases. Germline V gene sequence: CDR1 SGHRS, CDR2 YFSETQ. V was clipped by 9 bases and J by 1 base; unmatched bases: 3. This CDR3 is 13 amino acids long. CDR3: CATRQGNTGELFF. In DNA form, the CDR3 reads TGCGCCACTAGACAGGGGAACACCGGGGAGCTGTTTTTT. The variable domain in full, with the rest retrieved from reference TRBV5-1 and TRBJ2-2, is KAGVTQTPRYLIKTRGQQVTLSCSPISGHRSVSWYQQTPGQGLQFLFEYFSETQRNKGNFPGRFSGRQFSNSRSEMNVSTLELGDSALYLCATRQGNTGELFFGEGSRLTVL.

This clonotype was seen many times. The chain employs TRBV7-2 and TRBJ1-2; D gene unclear. This CDR3 has 15 residues. Germline loops: CDR1 SGHTA, CDR2 FQGNSA. V was shortened by 0 bases and J by 2 bases, with 10 bases between the two germline ends. The CDR3 spells CASSLAAARNYGYTF. CDR3 sequence (DNA): TGTGCCAGCAGCTTAGCGGCAGCACGCAACTATGGCTACACCTTC.

There are many counts of this clonotype. The chain has TRBV2 and TRBJ2-7; no clear D. Trimming cost V 8 bases and J 0 bases, with 11 bases left between them. The CDR3 is made up of 13 amino acids. Germline V gene sequence: CDR1 SNHLY, CDR2 FYNNEI. The CDR3 coding sequence is TGTGCCAGCGCGGACCTGAGCTCCTACGAGCAGTACTTC. This sequence encodes CASADLSSYEQYF.

This clonotype was found many times. V and J are TRBV6-6 and TRBJ2-5; TRBD1 matches 8 bases. Germline trimming cut 6 bases from V and 4 bases from J; bases unmatched to any gene: 4. This CDR3 has 13 residues. Germline assignment: CDR1 MNHNY and CDR2 SVGAGI (reference sequence). In DNA form, the CDR3 reads TGTGCCAGCAGAGACAGGGGAGGAGAGACCCAGTACTTC. Translated: CASRDRGGETQYF.

Turning to this clonotype: The junction departs from the called germline gene at one end, perhaps through a read error. This rearrangement joins TRBV10-3 to TRBJ1-5; D remains ambiguous. Germline CDR1 ENHRY, CDR2 SYGVKD. The CDR3 loop spans 17 amino acids. CDR3 nucleotides: TGTGCCAGCAGTGGACGAAATCGTCCGTATAGCAATCAGCCCCAGCATTTT. Its translation: CASSGRNRPYSNQPQHF.

The sample holds a few counts of this clonotype. The rearrangement links TRBV6-5 to TRBJ2-7, with a weak D call TRBD2 (6 bases). V lost 2 bases, J lost 0 bases, and 11 bases lay in between. The germline V gene has CDR1 MNHEY and CDR2 SVGAGI. This CDR3 contains 15 residues. This chain's CDR3 is CASSYLGGVSYEQYF. The CDR3 bases are TGTGCCAGCAGTTACCTCGGAGGGGTCTCCTACGAGCAGTACTTC.

As for this clonotype: At one of its ends the junction is not consistent with the germline gene, which may arise from a read error. The gene calls are TRBV11-2 and TRBJ2-5, with 7 bases fitting TRBD1. CDR1 and CDR2 (germline): SGHAT, FQNNGV. This CDR3 is built from 21 residues. The CDR3 spells CASGLFGRRDRMPRRGETQYF. The CDR3 nucleotides are TGTGCCAGCGGCTTATTTGGTAGACGGGACAGAATGCCTAGGCGTGGAGAGACCCAGTACTTC.

Only a few counts were recorded for this clonotype. This chain joins TRBV20-1 and TRBJ2-7, with 7 bases fitting TRBD2. Trimming cost V 3 bases and J 7 bases; bases outside gene matches: 12. This CDR3 has 14 amino acids. Germline assignment: CDR1 DFQATT and CDR2 SNEGSKA (reference sequence). CDR3 region: CSASAGRANGEQYF. In nucleotides, the CDR3 is TGCAGTGCTAGTGCAGGGAGGGCCAACGGAGAGCAGTACTTC.

The rearrangement joins TRBV7-6 to TRBJ2-7, with 11 positions matching TRBD2. Germline V gives CDR1 SGHVS, CDR2 FNYEAQ. This CDR3 comprises 16 residues. The J segment lost 1 base and the V segment lost 3 bases, leaving 5 bases of the junction unmatched. The CDR3 coding sequence is TGTGCCAGCAGCTTTCTCGGGACTAGCGGATCCTACGAGCAGTACTTC. It codes for CASSFLGTSGSYEQYF.

This clonotype has more than one count but fewer than ten. This chain joins TRBV20-1 and TRBJ2-7; 10 positions match TRBD1. The length of the CDR3 is 13 residues. Germline V gene sequence: CDR1 DFQATT, CDR2 SNEGSKA (reference sequence). V lost 3 bases to trimming and J lost 7 bases; unmatched junction nucleotides: 6. The CDR3 loop is CSARTGGQREQYF. CDR3 in DNA: TGCAGTGCTAGGACAGGGGGCCAGCGGGAGCAGTACTTC.

The chain employs TRBV19 and TRBJ1-1; TRBD1 might be the D (5 bases). Trimming took off 6 bases at V and 3 bases at J, with 14 bases between the two ends. This CDR3 region has 14 residues. Germline CDR1 and CDR2: LNHDA and SQIVND (reference sequence). DNA of the CDR3: TGTGCCAGTAGAAAAGAGGGGTTGGACACTGAAGCTTTCTTT. As protein: CASRKEGLDTEAFF.

V usage is TRBV11-2 and J usage is TRBJ1-2; no reliable D call. Between the trimmed V and J ends, which lost 1 base and 7 bases, there was a span of 10 bases. CDR1 and CDR2 from the germline V gene are SGHAT and FQNNGV. The CDR3 totals 13 residues. For the CDR3, the DNA is TGTGCCAGCAGCTTAGTTGGGCCCGCTGGCTACACCTTC. Translating gives CASSLVGPAGYTF.

V is TRBV5-4 and J is TRBJ1-1; 8 bases are a match to TRBD1. V shed 4 bases, J shed 5 bases, and the junction held 10 bases outside the gene matches. This CDR3 comprises 15 residues. CDR1 SGHNT and CDR2 YYREEE come from the germline V gene (reference sequence). CDR3 sequence: CASSKDGQGPTEAFF. In nucleotides, the CDR3 is TGTGCCAGCAGCAAAGATGGACAGGGTCCGACTGAAGCTTTCTTT.

This clonotype was found a few times. The V and J genes are TRBV20-1 and TRBJ2-7; 8 bases match TRBD2. This CDR3 is 16 amino acids long. Germline CDR1 reads DFQATT; CDR2 reads SNEGSKA (reference sequence). The ends lost 0 bases at V and 5 bases at J; junction bases unmatched: 12. CDR3 in DNA: TGCAGTGCTAGAGAGCGAGAGCGGGAGTTCGTAGACGAGCAGTACTTC. Amino acid sequence: CSAREREREFVDEQYF.

This chain uses TRBV19 with TRBJ1-2, with D perhaps matching TRBD1 (6 bases). The CDR3 contains 16 residues. V was clipped by 7 bases and J by 9 bases, with 27 bases between them. Germline V lookup: CDR1 LNHDA, CDR2 SQIVND (reference sequence). The CDR3 sequence: CASNAPGRGHDTSYTF. The CDR3 DNA reads TGTGCCAGTAACGCCCCGGGACGGGGGCACGACACTAGCTACACCTTC.